This TCR beta chain was recorded in a study of CD8 T cells in ankylosing spondylitis. Overall study findings and caveats: In peripheral blood, disease-linked CD8+ clones occurred at relatively low frequencies.

Germline CDR1 reads LGHDT; CDR2 reads YNNKEL (reference sequence). V lost 5 bases to trimming and J lost 6 bases, with 26 bases between them. The CDR3 spans 18 residues. This clonotype has ten or more counts. Its antigen is currently unknown. TCRdb ran MiXCR on the 5' RACE reads and lists one entry per CDR3 protein. Found here are approximately 69,000 distinct CDR3 sequences, approximately 5.3% of them singletons; the top ten hold around 2.2%. The TCR comes from a male donor with ankylosing spondylitis or in good health (not recorded which). Input material: blood, either unsorted or a sorted T cell fraction (not recorded which). V usage is TRBV3-1 and J usage is TRBJ2-1; D is possibly TRBD2 (6 bases). The CDR3, as DNA: TGTGCCAGCAGCTCGTTCGGGACTGGACCCCCGGTTGGCAATGAGCAGTTCTTC. Protein product: CASSSFGTGPPVGNEQFF.